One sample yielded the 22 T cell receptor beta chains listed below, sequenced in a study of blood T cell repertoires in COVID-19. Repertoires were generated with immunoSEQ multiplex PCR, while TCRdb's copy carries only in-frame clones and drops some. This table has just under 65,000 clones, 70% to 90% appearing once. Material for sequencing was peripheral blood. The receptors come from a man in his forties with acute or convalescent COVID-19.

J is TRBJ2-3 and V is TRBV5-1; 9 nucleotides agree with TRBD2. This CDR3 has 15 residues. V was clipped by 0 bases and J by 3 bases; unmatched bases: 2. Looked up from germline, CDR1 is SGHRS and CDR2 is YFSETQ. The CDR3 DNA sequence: TGCGCCAGCAGCTTGGTAGCGGGGGAGACAGATACGCAGTATTTT. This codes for CASSLVAGETDTQYF.

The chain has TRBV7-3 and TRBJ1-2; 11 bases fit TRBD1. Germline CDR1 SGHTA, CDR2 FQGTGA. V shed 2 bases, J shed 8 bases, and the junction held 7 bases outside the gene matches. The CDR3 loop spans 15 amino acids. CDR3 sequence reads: CASSLGTGGFGGYTF. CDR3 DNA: TGTGCCAGCAGCTTAGGGACAGGGGGTTTCGGAGGCTACACCTTC.

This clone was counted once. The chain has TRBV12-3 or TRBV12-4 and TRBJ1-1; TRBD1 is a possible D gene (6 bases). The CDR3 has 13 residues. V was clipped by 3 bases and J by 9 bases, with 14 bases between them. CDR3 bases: TGTGCCAGCAGTTTTAAGGCAGGGGTTAAAGCTTTCTTT. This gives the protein CASSFKAGVKAFF.

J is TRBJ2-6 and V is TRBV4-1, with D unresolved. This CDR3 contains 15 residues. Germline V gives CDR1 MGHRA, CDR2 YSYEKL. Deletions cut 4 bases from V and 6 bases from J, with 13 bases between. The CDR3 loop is CASSPPGRSANVLTF. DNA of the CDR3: TGCGCCAGCAGCCCCCCCGGCAGGTCGGCCAACGTCCTGACTTTC.

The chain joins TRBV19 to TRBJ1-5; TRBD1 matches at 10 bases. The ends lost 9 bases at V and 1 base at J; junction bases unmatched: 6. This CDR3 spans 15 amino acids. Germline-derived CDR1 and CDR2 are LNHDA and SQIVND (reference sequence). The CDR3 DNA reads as TGTGCCAGCCTCCGGGACAGGGGAAGCAATCAGCCCCAGCATTTT. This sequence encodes CASLRDRGSNQPQHF. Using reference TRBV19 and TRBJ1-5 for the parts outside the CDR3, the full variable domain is DGGITQSPKYLFRKEGQNVTLSCEQNLNHDAMYWYRQDPGQGLRLIYYSQIVNDFQKGDIAEGYSVSREKKESFPLTVTSAQKNPTAFYLCASLRDRGSNQPQHFGDGTRLSIL.

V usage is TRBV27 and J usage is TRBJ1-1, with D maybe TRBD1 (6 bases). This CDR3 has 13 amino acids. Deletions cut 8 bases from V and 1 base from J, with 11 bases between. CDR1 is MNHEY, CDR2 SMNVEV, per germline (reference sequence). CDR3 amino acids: CASQGQRNTEAFF. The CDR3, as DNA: TGTGCCAGCCAAGGACAGAGGAACACTGAAGCTTTCTTT.

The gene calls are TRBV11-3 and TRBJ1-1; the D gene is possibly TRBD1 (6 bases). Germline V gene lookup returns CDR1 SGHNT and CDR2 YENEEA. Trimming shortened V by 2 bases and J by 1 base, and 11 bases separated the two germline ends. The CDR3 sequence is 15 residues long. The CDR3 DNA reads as TGTGCCAGCAGCTTAAGGACAGCCCGGAACACTGAAGCTTTCTTT. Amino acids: CASSLRTARNTEAFF.

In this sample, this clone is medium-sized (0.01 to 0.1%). CDR3 nucleotide sequence: TGTGCCAGCACGCCCTACTCGGAAGCTTTCTTT. It yields the protein CASTPYSEAFF. V usage is TRBV2 and J usage is TRBJ1-1; D not certain. V gave up 7 bases and J gave up 8 bases, with 11 bases separating them. Germline CDR1 is SNHLY and CDR2 is FYNNEI. The length of the CDR3 is 11 residues. Supplemented by reference TRBV2 and TRBJ1-1, the full variable domain reads EPEVTQTPSHQVTQMGQEVILRCVPISNHLYFYWYRQILGQKVEFLVSFYNNEISEKSEIFDDQFSVERPDGSNFTLKIRSTKLEDSAMYFCASTPYSEAFFGQGTRLTVV.

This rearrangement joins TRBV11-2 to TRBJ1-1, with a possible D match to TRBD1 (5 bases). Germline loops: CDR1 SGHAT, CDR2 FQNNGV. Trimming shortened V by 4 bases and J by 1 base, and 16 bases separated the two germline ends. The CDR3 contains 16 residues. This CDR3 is CASSSAQGRGNTEAFF. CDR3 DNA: TGTGCCAGCAGCTCTGCCCAGGGAAGAGGGAACACTGAAGCTTTCTTT.

CDR3: CAIRSGQGRTEAFF. DNA of the CDR3: TGTGCCATCAGATCCGGACAGGGGAGGACTGAAGCTTTCTTT. This rearrangement joins TRBV10-3 to TRBJ1-1, with TRBD1 matching over 9 bases. The length of the CDR3 is 14 residues. J lost 5 bases, V lost 6 bases, and 7 bases had no gene match. CDR1 is ENHRY, CDR2 SYGVKD, per germline.

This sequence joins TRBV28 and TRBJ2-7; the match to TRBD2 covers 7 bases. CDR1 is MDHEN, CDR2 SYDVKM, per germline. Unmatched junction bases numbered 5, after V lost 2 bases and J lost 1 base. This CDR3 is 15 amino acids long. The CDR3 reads CASSLTGGGSYEQYF. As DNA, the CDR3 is TGTGCCAGCAGTTTAACGGGAGGAGGGTCCTACGAGCAGTACTTC.

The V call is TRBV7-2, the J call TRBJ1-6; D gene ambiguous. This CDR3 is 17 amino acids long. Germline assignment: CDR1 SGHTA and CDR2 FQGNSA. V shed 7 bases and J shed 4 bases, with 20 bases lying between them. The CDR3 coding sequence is TGTGCCAGCACCGGAGAGTTCGGGAGTTCTTATAATTCACCCCTCCACTTT. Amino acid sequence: CASTGEFGSSYNSPLHF.

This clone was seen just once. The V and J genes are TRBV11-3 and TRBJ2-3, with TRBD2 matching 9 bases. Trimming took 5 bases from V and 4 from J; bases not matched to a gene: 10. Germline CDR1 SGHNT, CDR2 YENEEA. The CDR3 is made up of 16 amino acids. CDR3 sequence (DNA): TGTGCCAGCAGCCAAGCGGGGAGCGGGGGGTCAGATACGCAGTATTTT. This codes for CASSQAGSGGSDTQYF.

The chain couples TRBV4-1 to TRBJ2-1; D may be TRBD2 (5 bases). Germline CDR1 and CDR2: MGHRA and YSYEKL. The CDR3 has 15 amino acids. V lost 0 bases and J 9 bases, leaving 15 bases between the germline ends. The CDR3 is CASSQEKREFSEQFF. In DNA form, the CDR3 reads TGCGCCAGCAGCCAAGAGAAGAGGGAATTTAGTGAGCAGTTCTTC.

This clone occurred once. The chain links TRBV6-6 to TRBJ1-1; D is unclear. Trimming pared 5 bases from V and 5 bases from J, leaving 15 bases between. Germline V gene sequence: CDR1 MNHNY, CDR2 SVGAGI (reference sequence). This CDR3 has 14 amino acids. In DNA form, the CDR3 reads TGTGCCAGCAGTCTGAGCCGGGAGGGAACTGAAGCTTTCTTT. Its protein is CASSLSREGTEAFF.

In DNA, the CDR3 is TGTGCCAGCAGCTTTCTGGGGACAGCTGAAGCTTTCTTT. It translates to CASSFLGTAEAFF. V usage is TRBV6-5 and J usage is TRBJ1-1; 7 bases map to TRBD1. CDR3 length: 13 residues. With V trimmed by 6 bases and J by 6 bases, 7 bases remained unmatched. Germline assignment: CDR1 MNHEY and CDR2 SVGAGI.

CDR3 sequence: CASSPWDRSGSLFF. The DNA of the CDR3 is TGTGCCAGCAGCCCATGGGACAGATCCGGGTCACTGTTTTTT. The chain recombines TRBV5-6 with TRBJ1-4, with 7 bases matching TRBD1. Germline V gene sequence: CDR1 SGHDT, CDR2 YYEEEE. After removal of 4 bases from V and 13 bases from J, the junction contained 13 bases not matched to a gene. The CDR3 runs 14 residues.

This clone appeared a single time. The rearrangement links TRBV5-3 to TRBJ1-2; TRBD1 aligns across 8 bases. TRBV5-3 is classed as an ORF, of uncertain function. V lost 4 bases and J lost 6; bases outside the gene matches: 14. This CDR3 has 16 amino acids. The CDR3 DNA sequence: TGTGCCAGAAGCGCCCCCTGGGACAGGATAAAGAATGGCTACACCTTC. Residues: CARSAPWDRIKNGYTF.

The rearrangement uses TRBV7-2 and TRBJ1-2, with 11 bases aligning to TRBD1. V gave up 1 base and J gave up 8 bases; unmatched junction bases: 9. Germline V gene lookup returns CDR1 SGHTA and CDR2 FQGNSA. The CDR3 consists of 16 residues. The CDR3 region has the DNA TGTGCCAGCAGCTTAGAGGGACAGGGGGTTTTTGGGGGCTACACCTTC. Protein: CASSLEGQGVFGGYTF. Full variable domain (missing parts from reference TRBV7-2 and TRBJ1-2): GAGVSQSPSNKVTEKGKDVELRCDPISGHTALYWYRQSLGQGLEFLIYFQGNSAPDKSGLPSDRFSAERTGGSVSTLTIQRTQQEDSAVYLCASSLEGQGVFGGYTFGSGTRLTVV.

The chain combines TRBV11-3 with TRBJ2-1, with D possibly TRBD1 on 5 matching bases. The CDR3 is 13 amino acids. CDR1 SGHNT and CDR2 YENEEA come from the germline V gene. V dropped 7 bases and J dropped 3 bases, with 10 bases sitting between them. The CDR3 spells CASIGADYNEQFF. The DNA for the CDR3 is TGTGCCAGCATTGGGGCCGACTACAATGAGCAGTTCTTC.

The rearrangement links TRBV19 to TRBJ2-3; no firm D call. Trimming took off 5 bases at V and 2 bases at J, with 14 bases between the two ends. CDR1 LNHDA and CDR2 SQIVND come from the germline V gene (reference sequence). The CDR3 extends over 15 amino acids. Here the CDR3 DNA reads TGTGCCAGTAGTGACAAAGATTCCTACACAGATACGCAGTATTTT. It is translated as CASSDKDSYTDTQYF. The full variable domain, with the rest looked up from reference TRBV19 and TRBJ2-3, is DGGITQSPKYLFRKEGQNVTLSCEQNLNHDAMYWYRQDPGQGLRLIYYSQIVNDFQKGDIAEGYSVSREKKESFPLTVTSAQKNPTAFYLCASSDKDSYTDTQYFGPGTRLTVL.

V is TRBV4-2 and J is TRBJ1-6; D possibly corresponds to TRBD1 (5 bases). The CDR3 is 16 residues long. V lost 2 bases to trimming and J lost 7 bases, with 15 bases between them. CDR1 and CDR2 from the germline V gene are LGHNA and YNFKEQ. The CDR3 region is CASSQTPQGPNSPLHF. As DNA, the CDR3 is TGTGCCAGCAGCCAAACACCCCAGGGTCCGAATTCACCCCTCCACTTT.